Sequencing of this T cell receptor beta chain was carried out in a study of blood T cell repertoires in COVID-19. On the study more broadly: COVID-19 samples, acute and convalescent, were from the United States, Italy and Spain. PBMCs, B-cell-depleted T cells, or T cells were the source of the cDNA or gDNA that made up the material.

The authors' processing: Counts of nucleated cells, estimated from reference gene primer amplification, were obtained. Sequenced by immunoSEQ multiplex PCR; TCRdb stores in-frame clones only, minus some. V and J calls and clone size are those listed in that table; D and trimming were worked out from the DNA. This sample has about 240,000 clones, with 86% found just once. The germline CDR1 and CDR2 sequences are LGHNA and YSLEER. The CDR3 is made up of 14 amino acids. V gave up 0 bases and J gave up 8 bases, with 13 bases separating them. Sequenced: peripheral blood. This clonotype originated in a man older than 75 with acute or convalescent COVID-19. V is TRBV4-3 and J is TRBJ1-2; no clear D. The CDR3 protein is CASSQDHGMGGYTF. The CDR3 region has the DNA TGCGCCAGCAGCCAAGATCACGGGATGGGGGGCTACACCTTC.